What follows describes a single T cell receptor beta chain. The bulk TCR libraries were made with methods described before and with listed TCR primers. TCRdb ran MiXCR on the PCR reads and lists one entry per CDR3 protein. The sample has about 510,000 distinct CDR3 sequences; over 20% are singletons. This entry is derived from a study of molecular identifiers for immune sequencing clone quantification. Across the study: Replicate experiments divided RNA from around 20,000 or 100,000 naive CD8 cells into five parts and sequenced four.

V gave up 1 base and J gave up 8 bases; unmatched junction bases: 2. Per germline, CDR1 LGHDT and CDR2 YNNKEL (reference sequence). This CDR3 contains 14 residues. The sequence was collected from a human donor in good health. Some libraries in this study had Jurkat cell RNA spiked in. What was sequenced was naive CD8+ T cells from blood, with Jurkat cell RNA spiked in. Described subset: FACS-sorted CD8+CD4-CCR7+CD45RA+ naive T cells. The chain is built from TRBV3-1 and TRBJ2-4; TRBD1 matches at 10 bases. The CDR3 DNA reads TGTGCCAGCAGCCAAGGAGACAGGGGGCACATTCAGTACTTC. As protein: CASSQGDRGHIQYF.